The 8 T cell receptor beta chains listed next were all sequenced from one sample in a study of blood T cell repertoires in COVID-19 (dated by TCRdb to between 2020 and 2021). Library generation was performed with the immunoSEQ multiplex PCR assay. TCRdb retrieved this table from immuneACCESS and kept in-frame rearrangements only. Not all clones are present; in checked studies, unresolved V genes account for under half, and no reason is known for the remainder. Recorded for this sample are roughly 160,000 clones; 85% to 95% of them occurred a single time. The ten biggest clones cover 0.5% to 0.6% of the sample. The specimen was peripheral blood. These TCRs come from a man aged 45-65 years with acute or convalescent COVID-19.

The chain joins TRBV5-6 to TRBJ1-2, with 8 bases fitting TRBD1. The CDR3 contains 15 residues. Germline CDR1 reads SGHDT; CDR2 reads YYEEEE. V lost 0 bases, J lost 8 bases, and 9 bases stayed unmatched. This CDR3 is CASSLGSVRGRGYTF. As DNA, the CDR3 is TGTGCCAGCAGCTTGGGGAGTGTCAGGGGGCGCGGCTACACCTTC.

The CDR3 loop is CASSAQERRELFF. CDR3 bases: TGTGCCAGCAGTGCCCAGGAACGTAGGGAGCTGTTTTTT. The V and J genes are TRBV28 and TRBJ2-2; D is undetermined. The ends were cut back, 5 bases at V and 9 bases at J, with 13 bases in the middle. Germline V gene sequence: CDR1 MDHEN, CDR2 SYDVKM. The CDR3 extends over 13 amino acids.

The CDR3 loop reads CASWGTPNTEAFF. For the CDR3, the DNA is TGTGCCAGTTGGGGGACACCTAACACTGAAGCTTTCTTT. This chain links TRBV28 with TRBJ1-1; D perhaps matches TRBD1 (6 bases). Trimming pared 9 bases from V and 2 bases from J, leaving 13 bases between. Germline V lookup: CDR1 MDHEN, CDR2 SYDVKM. CDR3 length: 13 amino acids.

This chain uses TRBV7-8 with TRBJ2-5, with D possibly being TRBD2 (5 bases). Trimming took 5 bases from V and 2 from J, leaving 21 bases between them. The CDR3 spans 17 residues. CDR1 is SGHVS, CDR2 FQNEAQ, per germline. The CDR3 DNA reads as TGTGCCAGCAGCCCCCCCAGGCGGGCGGAAGAACAAGAGACCCAGTACTTC. This encodes CASSPPRRAEEQETQYF.

V usage is TRBV27 and J usage is TRBJ2-7, with unresolved D. The CDR3 is made up of 14 amino acids. In germline, CDR1 is MNHEY, CDR2 SMNVEV (reference sequence). The V end lost 5 bases, the J end lost 3 bases, and 14 bases lay between the germline ends. The CDR3 bases are TGTGCCAGCAGTCCCGCCGGTCGAAACTACGAGCAGTACGTC. It codes for CASSPAGRNYEQYV.

This clone came up once. The chain has TRBV10-3 and TRBJ2-1; TRBD2 aligns across 10 bases. The CDR3 contains 12 residues. Trimming took 8 bases from V and 6 from J; bases not matched to a gene: 1. Germline V gene lookup returns CDR1 ENHRY and CDR2 SYGVKD. The CDR3 sequence: CAIGTSANEQFF. The DNA of the CDR3 is TGTGCCATCGGGACTAGCGCCAATGAGCAGTTCTTC.

The chain joins TRBV7-8 to TRBJ2-7; D may be TRBD1 (6 bases). The CDR3 length is 18 residues. V lost 0 bases and J 2 bases, leaving 20 bases between the germline ends. Germline V CDR1 and CDR2: SGHVS, FQNEAQ. The DNA of the CDR3 is TGTGCCAGCAGCTTAGCGCAGGGGAGAAACAGGAGCCCCTACGAGCAGTACTTC. This gives the protein CASSLAQGRNRSPYEQYF.

The chain recombines TRBV25-1 with TRBJ2-7; D is ambiguous. CDR1 is MGHDK, CDR2 SYGVNS, per germline. Trimming left V 1 base short and J 4 bases short, with 5 bases between. The CDR3 is 12 amino acids. The CDR3 sequence: CASSESRYEQYF. The CDR3 nucleotides are TGTGCCAGCAGTGAATCGCGGTACGAGCAGTACTTC.